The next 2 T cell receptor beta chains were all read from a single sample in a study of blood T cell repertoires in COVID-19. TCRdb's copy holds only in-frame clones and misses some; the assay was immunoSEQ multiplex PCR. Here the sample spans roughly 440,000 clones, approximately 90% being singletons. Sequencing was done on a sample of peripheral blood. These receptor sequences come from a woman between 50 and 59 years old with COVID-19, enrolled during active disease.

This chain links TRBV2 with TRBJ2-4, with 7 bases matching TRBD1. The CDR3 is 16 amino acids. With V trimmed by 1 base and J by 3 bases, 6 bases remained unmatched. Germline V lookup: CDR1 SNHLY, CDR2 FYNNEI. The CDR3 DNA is TGTGCCAGCAGTGAAGAGGGGGCGCGTAGCAAAAACATTCAGTACTTC. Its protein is CASSEEGARSKNIQYF.

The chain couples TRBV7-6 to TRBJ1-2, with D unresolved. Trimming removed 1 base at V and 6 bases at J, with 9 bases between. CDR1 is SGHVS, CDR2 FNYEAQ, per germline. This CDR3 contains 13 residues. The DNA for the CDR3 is TGTGCCAGCAGCTTAGTAGGCGGAAATGGCTACACCTTC. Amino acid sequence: CASSLVGGNGYTF.